A single T cell receptor beta chain is shown here with its context. No antigen is known for it. The entry originates in a study of cytomegalovirus exposure and HLA in healthy donors. Findings and caveats of the study: It is likely that the observed cluster of highly shared sequence variants was a sequencing artifact.

In the PCR, 60 Vbeta and 13 Jbeta primers were used. Profiling relied on immunoSEQ multiplex PCR, and the TCRdb table lists in-frame clones only, not all of them. The sample consists of over 120,000 clones, under 80% of them appearing once. V was cut by 2 bases and J by 3 bases, with 11 bases left in between. The length of the CDR3 is 14 residues. Germline values: CDR1 SGHRS, CDR2 YFSETQ. V gene TRBV5-1 combines with J gene TRBJ1-1, with TRBD1 as a possible D gene (5 bases). The sample taken for sequencing was PBMCs. The receptor's source is a man between 18 and 29 years old in good health and CMV-seropositive. CDR3: CASSFQGGDTEAFF. CDR3 sequence (DNA): TGCGCCAGCAGCTTTCAGGGAGGAGACACTGAAGCTTTCTTT. The full variable domain, in which reference TRBV5-1 and TRBJ1-1 provide the parts outside the CDR3, is KAGVTQTPRYLIKTRGQQVTLSCSPISGHRSVSWYQQTPGQGLQFLFEYFSETQRNKGNFPGRFSGRQFSNSRSEMNVSTLELGDSALYLCASSFQGGDTEAFFGQGTRLTVV.